Listed here are 19 T cell receptor beta chains from one sample, sequenced in a study of radiotherapy plus CTLA-4 blockade in lung cancer. Only in-frame clones appear in the TCRdb table, and some are missing; sequencing was by immunoSEQ multiplex PCR. The sample carries 56,000 or so clones, approximately 80% recorded once. The specimen comprised peripheral blood, sampled from a patient treated with radiotherapy plus ipilimumab. These receptors were collected from a human donor with non-small cell lung cancer who had a partial response to radiotherapy plus ipilimumab.

The chain couples TRBV27 to TRBJ2-1; 7 bases agree with TRBD1. The J segment lost 5 bases and the V segment lost 5 bases, leaving 9 bases of the junction unmatched. Per germline, CDR1 MNHEY and CDR2 SMNVEV (reference sequence). This CDR3 is 15 amino acids long. The CDR3 loop reads CASSLRQGSHNEQFF. The DNA for the CDR3 is TGTGCCAGCAGTCTAAGACAGGGTAGCCACAATGAGCAGTTCTTC.

The genes are TRBV9 and TRBJ2-5, with 8 bases matching TRBD1. The CDR3 consists of 15 residues. V shed 4 bases, J shed 5 bases, and the junction held 10 bases outside the gene matches. Germline values: CDR1 SGDLS, CDR2 YYNGEE. This CDR3 is CASSTPTGVGETQYF. The CDR3 DNA follows: TGTGCCAGCAGCACCCCGACAGGGGTCGGGGAGACCCAGTACTTC.

The chain has TRBV7-8 and TRBJ2-7; 10 nucleotides line up with TRBD2. The CDR3 consists of 14 residues. Germline assignment: CDR1 SGHVS and CDR2 FQNEAQ. The junction had 4 bases not matched to a gene; V was cut back by 5 bases and J by 3 bases. The CDR3 here is CASSPLAGVYEQYF. Written as DNA, the CDR3 is TGTGCCAGCAGCCCCCTAGCGGGGGTCTACGAGCAGTACTTC.

This clone appeared a few times. V and J are TRBV7-9 and TRBJ2-3; D is unclear. The CDR3 runs 13 residues. From germline, CDR1 is SEHNR and CDR2 FQNEAQ (reference sequence). Trimming removed 2 bases at V and 5 bases at J, with 8 bases between. The CDR3 sequence is CASSLISRDTQYF. The DNA of the CDR3 is TGTGCCAGCAGCTTAATTTCCCGAGATACGCAGTATTTT.

The chain is built from TRBV27 and TRBJ2-3, with unresolved D. Trimming pared 1 base from V and 4 bases from J, leaving 6 bases between. Germline assignment: CDR1 MNHEY and CDR2 SMNVEV (reference sequence). The CDR3 contains 13 residues. The CDR3 DNA follows: TGTGCCAGCAGTTTATACTTGGCAGATACGCAGTATTTT. Protein: CASSLYLADTQYF.

The chain carries TRBV6-4 and TRBJ2-5; 9 bases match TRBD2. The ends lost 0 bases at V and 2 bases at J; junction bases unmatched: 7. The length of the CDR3 is 17 residues. CDR1 MRHNA and CDR2 SNTAGT come from the germline V gene. CDR3 DNA sequence: TGTGCCAGCAGTGACTCTAGGGAGCGGGGGGTTCAAGAGACCCAGTACTTC. It yields the protein CASSDSRERGVQETQYF.

This chain links TRBV10-3 with TRBJ2-1; TRBD2 matches 10 bases. The CDR3 is 15 amino acids. Trimming cost V 2 bases and J 5 bases; bases outside gene matches: 3. In germline, CDR1 is ENHRY, CDR2 SYGVKD. CDR3 bases: TGTGCCATCAGTGAGATTAGCGGGGGGCACAATGAGCAGTTCTTC. This sequence encodes CAISEISGGHNEQFF.

The rearrangement joins TRBV19 to TRBJ1-5; D possibly corresponds to TRBD1 (5 bases). Trimming stripped 0 bases from V and 3 bases from J, with 15 bases between. In germline, CDR1 is LNHDA, CDR2 SQIVND (reference sequence). The CDR3 runs 17 residues. CDR3 sequence reads: CASSIDAPTRANQPQHF. In DNA form, the CDR3 reads TGTGCCAGTAGTATAGATGCCCCCACCAGGGCCAATCAGCCCCAGCATTTT.

This chain joins TRBV9 and TRBJ2-1, with D unclear. Trimming took off 4 bases at V and 0 bases at J, with 11 bases between the two ends. The CDR3 covers 15 residues. CDR1 and CDR2 from the germline V gene are SGDLS and YYNGEE. CDR3 sequence reads: CASSLQVSSYNEQFF. CDR3 nucleotide sequence: TGTGCCAGCAGCCTTCAGGTTAGCTCCTACAATGAGCAGTTCTTC. The complete variable domain, with remaining parts taken from reference TRBV9 and TRBJ2-1, reads DSGVTQTPKHLITATGQRVTLRCSPRSGDLSVYWYQQSLDQGLQFLIQYYNGEERAKGNILERFSAQQFPDLHSELNLSSLELGDSALYFCASSLQVSSYNEQFFGPGTRLTVL.

V gene TRBV5-1 combines with J gene TRBJ2-2; D perhaps matches TRBD1 (7 bases). Germline V gene lookup returns CDR1 SGHRS and CDR2 YFSETQ. The CDR3 has 15 residues. The germline V and J ends were trimmed by 4 bases and 3 bases, with 13 bases remaining between them. CDR3 residues: CASSAGQTYTGELFF. The CDR3 DNA sequence: TGCGCCAGCAGCGCGGGACAGACGTACACCGGGGAGCTGTTTTTT.

V is TRBV29-1 and J is TRBJ2-3; 8 bases line up with TRBD2. The J segment lost 0 bases and the V segment lost 7 bases, leaving 6 bases of the junction unmatched. Germline lookup yields CDR1 SQVTM and CDR2 ANQGSEA. The CDR3 covers 14 residues. The CDR3 nucleotides read TGCAGCGGGAGGGAGCGGGGGAGCACAGATACGCAGTATTTT. Its protein is CSGRERGSTDTQYF.

The chain joins TRBV30 to TRBJ2-5; D is possibly TRBD2 (7 bases). The CDR3 length is 15 residues. The ends were cut back, 1 base at V and 2 bases at J, with 14 bases in the middle. Per germline, CDR1 GTSNPN and CDR2 SVGIG (reference sequence). The CDR3 DNA reads TGTGCCTGGAGTGGGGGGGGCCAACAACAAGAGACCCAGTACTTC. This codes for CAWSGGGQQQETQYF.

A word on this clone: Sequence at one end of the junction differs from germline and may be a read error. This chain joins TRBV29-1 and TRBJ1-1; 8 bases line up with TRBD1. The CDR3 is 12 residues long. The germline V gene has CDR1 SQVTM and CDR2 ANQGSEA. As DNA, the CDR3 is TGCAGCGTACGGACAGGGAACGCTGAAGCTTTCTTT. Translating gives CSVRTGNAEAFF.

The chain employs TRBV2 and TRBJ2-5; 11 nucleotides line up with TRBD2. The CDR3 is 15 residues long. The germline V gene encodes CDR1 SNHLY and CDR2 FYNNEI. The V segment lost 2 bases and the J segment 2 bases; nucleotides outside the gene matches: 1. For the CDR3, the DNA is TGTGCCAGCAGTGAACGACTAGCGGGACAAGAGACCCAGTACTTC. It specifies CASSERLAGQETQYF.

The chain employs TRBV9 and TRBJ2-3; possible D gene TRBD2, 6 bases. The CDR3 consists of 16 residues. V was pared by 0 bases and J by 1 base, with 12 bases between. Germline CDR1 reads SGDLS; CDR2 reads YYNGEE. The DNA of the CDR3 is TGTGCCAGCAGCGTAGGGCGGGGACCTGGCACAGATACGCAGTATTTT. Translating it yields CASSVGRGPGTDTQYF. The whole variable domain, remainder taken from reference TRBV9 and TRBJ2-3, is DSGVTQTPKHLITATGQRVTLRCSPRSGDLSVYWYQQSLDQGLQFLIQYYNGEERAKGNILERFSAQQFPDLHSELNLSSLELGDSALYFCASSVGRGPGTDTQYFGPGTRLTVL.

The chain links TRBV7-9 to TRBJ2-1; D may be TRBD1 (6 bases). CDR3 length: 13 amino acids. Germline assignment: CDR1 SEHNR and CDR2 FQNEAQ (reference sequence). V lost 4 bases, J lost 8 bases, and 12 bases lay in between. CDR3 in DNA: TGTGCCAGCAGCTCGGGGCAGGGGCATGAGCAGTTCTTC. This sequence encodes CASSSGQGHEQFF.

The rearrangement uses TRBV10-2 and TRBJ2-2; a possible D gene is TRBD2 (5 bases). V lost 6 bases and J 7 bases, leaving 15 bases between the germline ends. CDR3 length: 14 amino acids. Germline values: CDR1 WSHSY, CDR2 SAAADI. The CDR3 nucleotides read TGCGCCAGCAGGGCGCTAGGAGGCAGCGGGGAGCTGTTTTTT. As protein: CASRALGGSGELFF.

V and J are TRBV27 and TRBJ2-1; D ambiguous. The CDR3 runs to 14 residues. Trimming left V 3 bases short and J 6 bases short, with 12 bases between. The germline V gene has CDR1 MNHEY and CDR2 SMNVEV (reference sequence). The CDR3 DNA follows: TGTGCCAGCAGTTTGGGCCCACCTCTCAATGAGCAGTTCTTC. Amino acids: CASSLGPPLNEQFF.

This clone was counted once. This sequence joins TRBV29-1 and TRBJ2-1, with 10 bases identical to TRBD1. V gave up 7 bases and J gave up 6 bases; unmatched junction bases: 9. Germline V CDR1 and CDR2: SQVTM, ANQGSEA. The CDR3 contains 14 residues. The CDR3 DNA reads as TGCAGCGGGGACAGGGGTCTTCACCCCAATGAGCAGTTCTTC. Translated, it gives CSGDRGLHPNEQFF.